Below, 17 T cell receptor beta chains from the same sample are listed, as sequenced in a study of blood T cell repertoires in COVID-19. Measured with immunoSEQ multiplex PCR; TCRdb has only the in-frame clones, and not every one. Among about 240,000 clones listed, roughly four fifths were seen once. Sequenced sample: peripheral blood. The receptors were sampled from an older woman with active or convalescent COVID-19.

The chain couples TRBV5-1 to TRBJ1-4; 7 bases fit TRBD1. The V segment lost 4 bases and the J segment 0 bases; nucleotides outside the gene matches: 6. CDR1 and CDR2 from the germline V gene are SGHRS and YFSETQ. The CDR3 consists of 16 residues. The CDR3 sequence is CASSGDSFSTNEKLFF. The CDR3 DNA follows: TGCGCCAGCAGCGGGGACAGCTTCTCAACTAATGAAAAACTGTTTTTT.

CDR3 amino acids: CAISDRGALFGANVLTF. DNA for the CDR3: TGTGCCATCAGTGATCGGGGGGCCCTCTTCGGGGCCAACGTCCTGACTTTC. The V call is TRBV10-3, the J call TRBJ2-6; maybe TRBD2 (7 bases). V lost 3 bases and J 4 bases, leaving 16 bases between the germline ends. Per the germline V gene, CDR1 is ENHRY and CDR2 is SYGVKD. This CDR3 has 17 residues.

The chain combines TRBV5-8 with TRBJ1-1, with 8 bases lining up with TRBD1. The CDR3 covers 14 residues. In germline, CDR1 is SGHTS, CDR2 YDEGEE. Trimming at V came to 0 bases and at J to 6 bases, leaving 4 bases not matched to a gene. The CDR3 nucleotides read TGTGCCAGCAGCTTGGTGGGACAGGTCGCTGAAGCTTTCTTT. Protein product: CASSLVGQVAEAFF.

The V and J genes are TRBV30 and TRBJ1-2; 7 bases are shared with TRBD1. Trimming at V came to 3 bases and at J to 2 bases, leaving 6 bases not matched to a gene. The CDR3 sequence is 14 residues long. Germline CDR1 and CDR2: GTSNPN and SVGIG (reference sequence). The CDR3 bases are TGTGCCTGGAGAGCAGGGGGAAGGAACTATGGCTACACCTTC. As protein: CAWRAGGRNYGYTF.

The rearrangement joins TRBV7-9 to TRBJ2-1; the D gene is possibly TRBD1 (5 bases). V lost 8 bases to trimming and J lost 0 bases, with 17 bases between them. The CDR3 has 16 amino acids. Germline CDR1 is SEHNR and CDR2 is FQNEAQ (reference sequence). The CDR3: CASGSIRASSYNEQFF. The CDR3 DNA follows: TGTGCCAGCGGCTCAATCAGGGCGAGCTCCTACAATGAGCAGTTCTTC.

Regarding this clone: Sequence at one end of the junction differs from germline and may be a read error. This chain uses TRBV30 with TRBJ1-2; D is unresolved. Germline values: CDR1 GTSNPN, CDR2 SVGIG (reference sequence). The CDR3 has 13 amino acids. Here the CDR3 reads CAWSVTSDGRLYF. The DNA of the CDR3 is TGTGCCTGGAGTGTAACCAGTGACGGCAGGCTCTACTTC.

V gene TRBV6-5 combines with J gene TRBJ1-4, with D maybe TRBD1 (5 bases). Trimming left V 5 bases short and J 4 bases short, with 14 bases between. Germline loops: CDR1 MNHEY, CDR2 SVGAGI. There are 15 residues in the CDR3. CDR3 loop: CASSIRQLSNEKLFF. As DNA, the CDR3 is TGTGCCAGCAGTATACGACAGCTAAGTAATGAAAAACTGTTTTTT.

The genes are TRBV7-3 and TRBJ2-5, with D possibly being TRBD1 (6 bases). The germline V gene has CDR1 SGHTA and CDR2 FQGTGA. With 2 bases removed from V and 2 bases from J, the gap between germline ends came to 6 bases. The CDR3 is made up of 13 amino acids. The CDR3 loop is CASSLGQQETQYF. CDR3 nucleotide sequence: TGTGCCAGCAGCTTAGGACAGCAAGAGACCCAGTACTTC.

V gene TRBV10-3 combines with J gene TRBJ2-1, with D possibly being TRBD1 (6 bases). The CDR3 totals 16 residues. Germline V lookup: CDR1 ENHRY, CDR2 SYGVKD. V lost 3 bases to trimming and J lost 3 bases, with 15 bases between them. The CDR3 nucleotides read TGTGCCATCAGTGATTCAGGGGCCCCCCGCTACAATGAGCAGTTCTTC. It encodes CAISDSGAPRYNEQFF.

The CDR3 DNA is TGCGCCAGCAGCCAAGGGGAACTAGGGGGTAATGAAAAACTGTTTTTT. It translates to CASSQGELGGNEKLFF. This chain connects TRBV4-1 to TRBJ1-4; TRBD1 might be the D (6 bases). This CDR3 comprises 16 residues. Germline V gene data show CDR1 as MGHRA and CDR2 as YSYEKL. V was cut by 1 base and J by 4 bases, with 13 bases left in between.

The chain uses TRBV2 and TRBJ2-5, with 8 bases identical to TRBD2. This CDR3 region has 15 residues. Germline CDR1 and CDR2: SNHLY and FYNNEI. Germline trimming cut 4 bases from V and 0 bases from J; bases unmatched to any gene: 4. This chain's CDR3 is CASSVGGGYQETQYF. CDR3 DNA: TGTGCCAGCAGTGTGGGCGGGGGGTACCAAGAGACCCAGTACTTC.

The V and J genes are TRBV4-1 and TRBJ1-1; D possibly corresponds to TRBD1 (5 bases). The CDR3 has 14 residues. Germline V CDR1 and CDR2: MGHRA, YSYEKL. Trimming took 2 bases from V and 5 from J, leaving 12 bases between them. CDR3 DNA: TGCGCCAGCAGCCAATACCCCCAGGGAACTGAAGCTTTCTTT. This encodes CASSQYPQGTEAFF.

The chain couples TRBV4-3 to TRBJ1-5, with D perhaps matching TRBD1 (5 bases). Germline-derived CDR1 and CDR2 are LGHNA and YSLEER. This CDR3 region has 13 residues. Trimming shortened V by 4 bases and J by 8 bases, and 12 bases separated the two germline ends. The CDR3 bases are TGCGCCAGCAGCCGGAATCGGGGGGAGCCCCAGCATTTT. The encoded protein is CASSRNRGEPQHF.

This chain joins TRBV19 and TRBJ1-3, with TRBD1 identical over 7 bases. Germline V gene sequence: CDR1 LNHDA, CDR2 SQIVND (reference sequence). The CDR3 loop spans 18 amino acids. Trimming at V came to 7 bases and at J to 0 bases, leaving 15 bases not matched to a gene. As DNA, the CDR3 is TGTGCCAGTACTAGGAACGGACAGGAGTTCTCCTCTGGAAACACCATATATTTT. Amino acid sequence: CASTRNGQEFSSGNTIYF. Drawing the rest from reference TRBV19 and TRBJ1-3, the complete variable domain is DGGITQSPKYLFRKEGQNVTLSCEQNLNHDAMYWYRQDPGQGLRLIYYSQIVNDFQKGDIAEGYSVSREKKESFPLTVTSAQKNPTAFYLCASTRNGQEFSSGNTIYFGEGSWLTVV.

This chain uses TRBV15 with TRBJ2-3; D may be TRBD1 (6 bases). The CDR3 extends over 14 amino acids. In germline, CDR1 is LNHNV, CDR2 YYDKDF (reference sequence). V was shortened by 8 bases and J by 2 bases, with 14 bases between the two germline ends. The CDR3 sequence is CATSAGDVTDTQYF. CDR3 sequence (DNA): TGTGCCACCTCAGCAGGGGACGTCACAGATACGCAGTATTTT.

Points on this clone: One junction end does not reproduce the germline sequence, and a read error may be involved. CDR3 in DNA: TGTGCCAGCAGCTTTCAATCCTCTAGAAACACCATATATTTT. This codes for CASSFQSSRNTIYF. V is TRBV5-6 and J is TRBJ1-3; D not resolved. CDR1 is SGHDT, CDR2 YYEEEE, per germline. The CDR3 runs 14 residues.

With respect to this clone: This CDR3 is also generated by other DNA sequences in the sample. The gene calls are TRBV7-2 and TRBJ2-3, with TRBD2 identical over 9 bases. The V gene's germline CDR1 is SGHTA and CDR2 FQGNSA. V lost 5 bases, J lost 1 base, and 4 bases stayed unmatched. The CDR3 is 15 amino acids. The CDR3 bases are TGTGCCAGCAGCCTGGGACTAGCAGGCACAGATACGCAGTATTTT. Encoded protein: CASSLGLAGTDTQYF.